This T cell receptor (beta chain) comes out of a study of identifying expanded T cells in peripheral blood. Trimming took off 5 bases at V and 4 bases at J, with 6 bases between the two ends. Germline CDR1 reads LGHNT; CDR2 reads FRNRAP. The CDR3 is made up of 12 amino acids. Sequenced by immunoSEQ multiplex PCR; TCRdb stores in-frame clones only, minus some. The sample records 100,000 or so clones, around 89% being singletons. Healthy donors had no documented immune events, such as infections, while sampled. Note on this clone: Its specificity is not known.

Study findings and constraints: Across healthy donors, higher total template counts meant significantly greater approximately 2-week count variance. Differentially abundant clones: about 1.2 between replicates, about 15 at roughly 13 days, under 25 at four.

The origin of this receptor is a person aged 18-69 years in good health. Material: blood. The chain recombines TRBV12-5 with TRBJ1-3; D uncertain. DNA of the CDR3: TGTGCTAGTGGTATACAGGGAAACACCATATATTTT. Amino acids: CASGIQGNTIYF.